These 14 T cell receptor beta chains were sequenced from one sample in a study of blood T cells in healthy people across ages. For the second PCR, which ran for about 6 to 11 cycles, a sample-barcoded 5' primer and a J-beta primer mix were used. TCRdb called the 5' RACE reads again in MiXCR, with one record for every CDR3 protein. The profile shows some 1.8 million distinct CDR3 sequences, around 40% of them singletons. Sample: blood. Receptors originate from a human donor in good health.

This chain joins TRBV9 and TRBJ2-2; no clear D. The germline V gene has CDR1 SGDLS and CDR2 YYNGEE. This CDR3 is built from 16 residues. Trimming left V 0 bases short and J 0 bases short, with 9 bases between. DNA for the CDR3: TGTGCCAGCAGCGTAGCTTCGGGTCCGAACACCGGGGAGCTGTTTTTT. Encoded protein: CASSVASGPNTGELFF.

The genes are TRBV28 and TRBJ1-2; 9 nucleotides line up with TRBD1. The CDR3 is made up of 15 amino acids. J gave up 6 bases and V 5 bases, and 10 bases lay outside the gene matches. CDR1 and CDR2 from the germline V gene are MDHEN and SYDVKM. The CDR3 is CASSPQTGGLDGYTF. CDR3 coding DNA: TGTGCCAGCAGTCCCCAGACAGGGGGATTAGATGGCTACACCTTC.

The CDR3, as DNA: TGTGCCAGCAGCGGCAGCGGATGGACAGGAAAGACAGATACGCAGTATTTT. Encoded protein: CASSGSGWTGKTDTQYF. The genes are TRBV7-9 and TRBJ2-3; 7 bases match TRBD1. J lost 3 bases, V lost 5 bases, and 14 bases had no gene match. CDR1 and CDR2 (germline): SEHNR, FQNEAQ (reference sequence). The CDR3 spans 17 residues.

The CDR3 DNA sequence: TGTGCCAGCAGCTTACCATCGACCTTTGGCTCCTACAATGAGCAGTTCTTC. Encoded protein: CASSLPSTFGSYNEQFF. The J gene is TRBJ2-1, the V gene TRBV7-8; D is unresolved. Germline V gene lookup returns CDR1 SGHVS and CDR2 FQNEAQ. The V and J ends lost 2 bases and 0 bases respectively, with 14 bases between them. CDR3 size: 17 residues.

This clonotype was seen a handful of times. The rearrangement links TRBV7-6 to TRBJ1-4, with TRBD1 identical over 7 bases. Unmatched junction bases numbered 20, after V lost 4 bases and J lost 0 bases. The CDR3 is 21 residues long. Germline CDR1 and CDR2: SGHVS and FNYEAQ. DNA for the CDR3: TGTGCCAGCAGCTCTAAAACAGGGGCCTCTCTTTTCTCCGCAACTAATGAAAAACTGTTTTTT. This sequence encodes CASSSKTGASLFSATNEKLFF.

This clonotype was seen only once. The junction departs from germline at one end; a sequencing error may be responsible. The rearrangement uses TRBV6-5 and TRBJ2-1; 12 bases are a match to TRBD2. This CDR3 region has 14 residues. From germline, CDR1 is MNHEY and CDR2 SVGAGI. The CDR3: CTSSLAGGDNEQFF. DNA of the CDR3: TGTACCAGCAGTCTAGCGGGGGGGGACAATGAACAGTTCTTC.

The chain is built from TRBV6-4 and TRBJ2-2; 8 bases fit TRBD1. The CDR3 consists of 14 residues. The V gene's germline CDR1 is MRHNA and CDR2 SNTAGT. V lost 6 bases, J lost 5 bases, and 5 bases stayed unmatched. DNA of the CDR3: TGTGCCAGCAGACGACAGGGGAGGACCGGGGAGCTGTTTTTT. Its protein product is CASRRQGRTGELFF.

This clonotype was seen many times. The chain has TRBV7-8 and TRBJ2-7; D is tentatively TRBD1 or TRBD2 (5 bases each). Germline V gene data show CDR1 as SGHVS and CDR2 as FQNEAQ. This CDR3 is built from 15 residues. The V end lost 1 base, the J end lost 0 bases, and 10 bases lay between the germline ends. CDR3 residues: CASSLVRGSSYEQYF. As DNA, the CDR3 is TGTGCCAGCAGCTTAGTCCGGGGCAGCTCCTACGAGCAGTACTTC. The variable domain in full, completed from reference TRBV7-8 and TRBJ2-7, reads GAGVSQSPRYKVAKRGQDVALRCDPISGHVSLFWYQQALGQGPEFLTYFQNEAQLDKSGLPSDRFFAERPEGSVSTLKIQRTQQEDSAVYLCASSLVRGSSYEQYFGPGTRLTVT.

This clonotype was detected a few times. The gene calls are TRBV11-2 and TRBJ1-2; 7 bases fit TRBD1. The CDR3 is made up of 15 amino acids. CDR1 is SGHAT and CDR2 is FQNNGV in the germline V gene. V lost 1 base, J lost 4 bases, and 6 bases stayed unmatched. Here the CDR3 reads CASSLGGQVLYGYTF. The CDR3 DNA sequence: TGTGCCAGCAGCTTAGGAGGACAGGTTCTCTATGGCTACACCTTC.

As concerns this clonotype: This may be a read error, as it is one base from a much larger clone. This sequence joins TRBV6-1 and TRBJ2-7; D uncertain. Trimming removed 1 base from V and 3 bases from J, with 4 bases in between. From germline, CDR1 is MNHNS and CDR2 SASEGT. The CDR3 totals 12 residues. CDR3 coding DNA: TGTGCCAGCAGTGAAGTGGACTACGAGCAGTACTTC. Protein: CASSEVDYEQYF.

CDR3 DNA sequence: TGTGCCAGCAGCCAAGAGAGAACCAGGGCCGTCGAGACCCAGTACTTC. Its translation: CASSQERTRAVETQYF. This chain joins TRBV14 and TRBJ2-5, with D possibly matching TRBD1 (5 bases). From germline, CDR1 is SGHDN and CDR2 FVKESK. The germline V and J ends were trimmed by 0 bases and 5 bases, with 16 bases remaining between them. The CDR3 contains 16 residues.

This clonotype has only a few counts. This sequence joins TRBV27 and TRBJ2-5; D may be TRBD2 (6 bases). With the DNA end fitting TRBJ2-7 better, the J assignment may be wrong. This CDR3 contains 15 residues. Germline V CDR1 and CDR2: MNHEY, SMNVEV (reference sequence). CDR3 amino acids: CASSLSWRVGNEQYF. CDR3 coding DNA: TGTGCCAGCAGTTTATCGTGGAGGGTCGGCAACGAGCAGTACTTC.

Only a few counts were recorded for this clonotype. The chain combines TRBV29-1 with TRBJ2-1; D not resolved. The germline V gene encodes CDR1 SQVTM and CDR2 ANQGSEA. V was clipped by 3 bases and J by 8 bases, with 8 bases between them. The CDR3 is 11 amino acids. Here the CDR3 reads CSVDEVYEQFF. The CDR3, as DNA: TGCAGCGTTGATGAAGTGTATGAGCAGTTCTTC.

The chain joins TRBV7-2 to TRBJ2-1; D gene unclear. Trimming cost V 3 bases and J 1 base, with 10 bases left between them. Germline assignment: CDR1 SGHTA and CDR2 FQGNSA. This CDR3 contains 15 residues. The CDR3 DNA reads as TGTGCCAGCAGCTTTCAGACACTGTCCTACAATGAGCAGTTCTTC. Residues: CASSFQTLSYNEQFF.